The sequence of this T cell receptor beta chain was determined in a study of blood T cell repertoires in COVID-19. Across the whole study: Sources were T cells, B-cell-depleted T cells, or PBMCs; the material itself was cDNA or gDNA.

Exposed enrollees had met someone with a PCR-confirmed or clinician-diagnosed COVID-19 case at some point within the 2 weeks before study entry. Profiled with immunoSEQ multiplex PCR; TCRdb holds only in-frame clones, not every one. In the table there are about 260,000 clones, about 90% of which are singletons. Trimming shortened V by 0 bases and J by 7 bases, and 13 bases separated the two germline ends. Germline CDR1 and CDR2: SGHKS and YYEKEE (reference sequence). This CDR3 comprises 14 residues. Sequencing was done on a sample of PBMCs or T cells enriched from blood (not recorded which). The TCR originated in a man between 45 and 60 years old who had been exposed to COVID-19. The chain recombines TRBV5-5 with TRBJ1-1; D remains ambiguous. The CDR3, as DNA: TGTGCCAGCAGCTTGGGTCGGCCGCGGAATGAAGCTTTCTTT. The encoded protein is CASSLGRPRNEAFF.